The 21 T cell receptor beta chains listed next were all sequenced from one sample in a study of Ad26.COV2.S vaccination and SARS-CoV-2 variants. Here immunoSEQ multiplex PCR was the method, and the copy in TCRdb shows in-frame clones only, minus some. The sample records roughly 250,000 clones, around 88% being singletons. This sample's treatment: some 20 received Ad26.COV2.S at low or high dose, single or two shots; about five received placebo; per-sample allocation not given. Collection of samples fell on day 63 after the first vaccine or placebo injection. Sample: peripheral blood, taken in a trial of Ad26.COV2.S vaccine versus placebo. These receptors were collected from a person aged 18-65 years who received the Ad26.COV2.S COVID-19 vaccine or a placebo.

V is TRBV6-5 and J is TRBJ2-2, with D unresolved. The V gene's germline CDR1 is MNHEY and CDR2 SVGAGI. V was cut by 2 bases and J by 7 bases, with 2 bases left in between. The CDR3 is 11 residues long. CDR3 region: CASSYIGELFF. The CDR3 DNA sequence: TGTGCCAGCAGTTACATCGGGGAGCTGTTTTTT.

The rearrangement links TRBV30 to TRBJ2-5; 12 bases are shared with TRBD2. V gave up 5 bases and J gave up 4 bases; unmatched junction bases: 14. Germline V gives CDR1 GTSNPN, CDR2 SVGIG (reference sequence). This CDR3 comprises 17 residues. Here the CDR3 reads CAWSGLAGMGSVETQYF. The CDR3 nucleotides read TGTGCCTGGTCAGGACTAGCGGGAATGGGGAGCGTAGAGACCCAGTACTTC.

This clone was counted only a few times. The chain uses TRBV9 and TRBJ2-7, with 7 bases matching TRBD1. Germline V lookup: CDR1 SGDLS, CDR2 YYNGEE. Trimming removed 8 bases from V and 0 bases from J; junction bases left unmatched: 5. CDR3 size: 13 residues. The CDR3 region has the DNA TGTGCCAGTTCCGGGACAGACTCCTACGAGCAGTACTTC. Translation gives CASSGTDSYEQYF. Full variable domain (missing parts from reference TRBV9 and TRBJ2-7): DSGVTQTPKHLITATGQRVTLRCSPRSGDLSVYWYQQSLDQGLQFLIQYYNGEERAKGNILERFSAQQFPDLHSELNLSSLELGDSALYFCASSGTDSYEQYFGPGTRLTVT.

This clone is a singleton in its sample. The CDR3 loop reads CASSGSPTTDTQYF. The CDR3 DNA sequence: TGTGCCAGCAGTGGAAGTCCGACCACAGATACGCAGTATTTT. This sequence joins TRBV2 and TRBJ2-3; D not resolved. V was cut by 4 bases and J by 2 bases, with 10 bases left in between. CDR3 length: 14 amino acids. The germline CDR1 and CDR2 sequences are SNHLY and FYNNEI.

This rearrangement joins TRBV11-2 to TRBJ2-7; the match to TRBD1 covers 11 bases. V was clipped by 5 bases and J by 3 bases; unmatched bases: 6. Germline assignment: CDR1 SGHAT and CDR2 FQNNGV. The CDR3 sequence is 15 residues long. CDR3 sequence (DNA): TGTGCCAGCAGCATCCCGGGACAGGGGGACTACGAGCAGTACTTC. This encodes CASSIPGQGDYEQYF.

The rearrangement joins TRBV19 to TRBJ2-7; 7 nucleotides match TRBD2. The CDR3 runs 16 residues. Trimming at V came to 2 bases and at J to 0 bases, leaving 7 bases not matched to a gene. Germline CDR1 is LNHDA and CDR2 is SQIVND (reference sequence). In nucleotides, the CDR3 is TGTGCCAGTAGTATACGGGGGGACGGATACTCCTACGAGCAGTACTTC. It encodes CASSIRGDGYSYEQYF.

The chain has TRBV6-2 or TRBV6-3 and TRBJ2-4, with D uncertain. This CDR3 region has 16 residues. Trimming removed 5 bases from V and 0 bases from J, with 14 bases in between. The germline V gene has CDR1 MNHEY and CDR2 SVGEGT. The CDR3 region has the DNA TGTGCCAGCAGTGTCTATCAGGTCCTAGCCAAAAACATTCAGTACTTC. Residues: CASSVYQVLAKNIQYF.

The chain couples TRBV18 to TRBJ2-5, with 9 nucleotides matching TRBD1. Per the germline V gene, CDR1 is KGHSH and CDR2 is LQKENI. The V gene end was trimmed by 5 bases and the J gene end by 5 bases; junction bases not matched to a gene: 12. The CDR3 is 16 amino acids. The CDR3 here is CASSSTSQGARETQYF. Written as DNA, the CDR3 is TGTGCCAGCTCATCAACCTCACAGGGGGCTCGGGAGACCCAGTACTTC.

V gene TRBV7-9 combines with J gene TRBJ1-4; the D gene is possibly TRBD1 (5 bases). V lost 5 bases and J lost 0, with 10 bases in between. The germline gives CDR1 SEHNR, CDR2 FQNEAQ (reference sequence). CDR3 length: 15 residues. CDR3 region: CASSPAGSTNEKLFF. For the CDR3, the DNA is TGTGCCAGCAGCCCAGCAGGGTCAACTAATGAAAAACTGTTTTTT.

CDR3 bases: TGCGCCAGCAGCCCCCACTCTCCGGGCGAGAACACTGAAGCTTTCTTT. This encodes CASSPHSPGENTEAFF. V usage is TRBV5-1 and J usage is TRBJ1-1; D not resolved. V gave up 4 bases and J gave up 1 base, with 17 bases separating them. Germline lookup yields CDR1 SGHRS and CDR2 YFSETQ. CDR3 length: 16 amino acids.

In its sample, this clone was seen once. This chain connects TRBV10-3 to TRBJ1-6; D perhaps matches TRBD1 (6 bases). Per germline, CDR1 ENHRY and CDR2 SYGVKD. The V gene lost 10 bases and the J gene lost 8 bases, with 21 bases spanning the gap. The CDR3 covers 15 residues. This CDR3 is CATHTGRGLYSPLHF. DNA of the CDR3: TGTGCCACTCACACAGGGCGAGGACTCTATTCACCCCTCCACTTT.

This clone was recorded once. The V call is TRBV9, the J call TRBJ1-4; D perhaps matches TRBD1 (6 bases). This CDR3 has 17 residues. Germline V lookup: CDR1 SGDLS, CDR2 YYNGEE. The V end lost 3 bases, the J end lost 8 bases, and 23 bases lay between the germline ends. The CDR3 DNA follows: TGTGCCAGCAGCGAGAGGACGGACAGAAAAAGGGGGGAAAAACTGTTTTTT. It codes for CASSERTDRKRGEKLFF. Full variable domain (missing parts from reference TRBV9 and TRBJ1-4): DSGVTQTPKHLITATGQRVTLRCSPRSGDLSVYWYQQSLDQGLQFLIQYYNGEERAKGNILERFSAQQFPDLHSELNLSSLELGDSALYFCASSERTDRKRGEKLFFGSGTQLSVL.

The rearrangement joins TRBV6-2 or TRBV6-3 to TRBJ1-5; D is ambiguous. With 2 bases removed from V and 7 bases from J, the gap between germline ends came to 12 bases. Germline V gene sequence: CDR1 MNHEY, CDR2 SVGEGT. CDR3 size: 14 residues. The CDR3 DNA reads TGTGCCAGCAGTTACGAAAGTCTACTACAGCCCCAGCATTTT. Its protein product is CASSYESLLQPQHF.

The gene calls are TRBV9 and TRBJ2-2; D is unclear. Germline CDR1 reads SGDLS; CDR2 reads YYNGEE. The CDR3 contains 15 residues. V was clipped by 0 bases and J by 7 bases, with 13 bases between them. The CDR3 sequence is CASSVELPPSGELFF. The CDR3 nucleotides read TGTGCCAGCAGCGTAGAACTGCCGCCCAGCGGGGAGCTGTTTTTT.

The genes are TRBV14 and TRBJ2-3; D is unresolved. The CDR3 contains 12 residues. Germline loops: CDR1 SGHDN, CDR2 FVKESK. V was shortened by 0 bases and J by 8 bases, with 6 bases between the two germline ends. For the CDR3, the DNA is TGTGCCAGCAGCCAAGATTTTGGTACGCAGTATTTT. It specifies CASSQDFGTQYF. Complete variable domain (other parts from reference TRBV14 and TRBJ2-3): EAGVTQFPSHSVIEKGQTVTLRCDPISGHDNLYWYRRVMGKEIKFLLHFVKESKQDESGMPNNRFLAERTGGTYSTLKVQPAELEDSGVYFCASSQDFGTQYFGPGTRLTVL.

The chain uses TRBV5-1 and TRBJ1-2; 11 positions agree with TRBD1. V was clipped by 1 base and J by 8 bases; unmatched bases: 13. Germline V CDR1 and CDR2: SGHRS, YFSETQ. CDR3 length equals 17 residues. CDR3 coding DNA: TGCGCCAGCAGCTTGTACCCCCAAGGACAGGGGGCGCAGGGCTACACCTTC. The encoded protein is CASSLYPQGQGAQGYTF.

The CDR3 region has the DNA TGTGCCAGCACGGGGACAGGAAACACCATATATTTT. Its protein is CASTGTGNTIYF. J is TRBJ1-3 and V is TRBV12-3 or TRBV12-4; D may be TRBD1 (6 bases). The CDR3 is made up of 12 amino acids. Trimming shortened V by 7 bases and J by 4 bases, and 8 bases separated the two germline ends.

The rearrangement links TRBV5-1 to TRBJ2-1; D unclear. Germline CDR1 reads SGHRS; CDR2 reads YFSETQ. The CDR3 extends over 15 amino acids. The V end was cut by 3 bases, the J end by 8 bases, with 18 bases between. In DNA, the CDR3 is TGCGCCAGCAGCTCCCGGGTCTCATTGCTGGATGAGCAGTTCTTC. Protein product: CASSSRVSLLDEQFF. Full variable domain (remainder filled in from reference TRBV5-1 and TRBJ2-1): KAGVTQTPRYLIKTRGQQVTLSCSPISGHRSVSWYQQTPGQGLQFLFEYFSETQRNKGNFPGRFSGRQFSNSRSEMNVSTLELGDSALYLCASSSRVSLLDEQFFGPGTRLTVL.

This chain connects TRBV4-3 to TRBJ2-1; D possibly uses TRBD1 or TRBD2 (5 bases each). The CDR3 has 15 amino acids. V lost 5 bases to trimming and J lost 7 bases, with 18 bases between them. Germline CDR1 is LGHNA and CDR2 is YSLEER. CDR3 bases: TGCGCCAGCAGCGGGACCCTAGTAAACTCAAATGAGCAGTTCTTC. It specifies CASSGTLVNSNEQFF.

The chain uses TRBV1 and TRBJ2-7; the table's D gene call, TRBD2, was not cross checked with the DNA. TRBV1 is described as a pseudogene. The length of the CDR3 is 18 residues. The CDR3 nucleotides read TGCACCAGCAGCCAAGCTGGGGGGAACAGGATGTGGCCCTACGAGCAGTACTTC. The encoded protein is CTSSQAGGNRMWPYEQYF.

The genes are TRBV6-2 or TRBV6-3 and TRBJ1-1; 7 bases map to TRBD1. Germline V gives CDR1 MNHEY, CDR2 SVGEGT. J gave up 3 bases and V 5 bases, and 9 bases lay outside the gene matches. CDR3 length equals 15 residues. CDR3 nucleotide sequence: TGTGCCAGCAGTCCGCGGGGACAGCTATACACTGAAGCTTTCTTT. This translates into CASSPRGQLYTEAFF.